The sequence of this T cell receptor (beta chain) was determined in a study of T cells in Graves' hyperthyroidism and ophthalmopathy. With V trimmed by 1 base and J by 6 bases, 11 bases remained unmatched. The germline V gene has CDR1 MNHEY and CDR2 SVGAGI. The CDR3 consists of 16 residues. Regions amplified from RNA transcripts were the TCR beta CDR3 regions. During a first-round RT-PCR of the TCR CDR3, the HTBI primer set was used. Using its own MiXCR run on the multiplex PCR reads, TCRdb lists one record per CDR3 protein. The sample lists hundreds of thousands of distinct CDR3 sequences; approximately 20% were seen once. The definition of stable Graves' hyperthyroidism was no ophthalmopathy progression within 18 months. Diagnoses used clinical symptoms, serum thyroxine and TRAb, thyroid ultrasound and orbital computed tomography.

The source is a woman aged 18-35 years with Graves' hyperthyroidism. This chain joins TRBV6-5 and TRBJ2-7; 8 nucleotides line up with TRBD1. Sequences were obtained from blood. The CDR3, as DNA: TGTGCCAGCAGTTACTGTAAAGCGTCAGGGGGCTGCGAGCAGTACTTC. It codes for CASSYCKASGGCEQYF.